This note documents a single T cell receptor beta chain sequence. Its cognate antigen is unknown. The germline V gene encodes CDR1 MGHRA and CDR2 YSYEKL. Trimming removed 4 bases at V and 7 bases at J, with 17 bases between. The CDR3 runs to 15 residues. This sample was included in a study of shared clonotypes between healthy human individuals. General study results and limits: Sequencing depth was expected to influence donor clonotype sharing. Shared clonotypes: roughly 4.7% naive CD4, around 3.5% naive CD8, less than 2.5% memory CD4, approximately 0.4% memory CD8.

The naive CD8 fraction comprised CD45RO-negative cells positively selected for CCR7 and excluded terminally differentiated effector memory CD45RA+ cells. Sequenced by immunoSEQ multiplex PCR; TCRdb stores in-frame clones only, minus some. Of over 2 million clones listed, about 95% are singletons. This sequence originates from a man younger than 30 in good health. The sequencing input was naive CD8+ T cells sorted from blood. The chain uses TRBV4-1 and TRBJ2-1, with D unresolved. The CDR3 region is CASSLFMDPVNEQFF. CDR3 nucleotide sequence: TGCGCCAGCAGCCTCTTTATGGACCCCGTGAATGAGCAGTTCTTC.